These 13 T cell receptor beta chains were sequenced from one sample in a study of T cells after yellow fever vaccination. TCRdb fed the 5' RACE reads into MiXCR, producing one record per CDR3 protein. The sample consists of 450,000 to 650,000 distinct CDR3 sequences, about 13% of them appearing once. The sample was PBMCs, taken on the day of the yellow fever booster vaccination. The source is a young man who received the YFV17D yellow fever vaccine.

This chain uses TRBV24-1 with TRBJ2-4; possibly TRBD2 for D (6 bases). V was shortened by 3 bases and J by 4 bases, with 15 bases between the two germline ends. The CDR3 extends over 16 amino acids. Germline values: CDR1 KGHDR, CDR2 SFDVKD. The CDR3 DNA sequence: TGTGCCACCAGTGATCCCTCAAGCGGGCAGAAAAACATTCAGTACTTC. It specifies CATSDPSSGQKNIQYF.

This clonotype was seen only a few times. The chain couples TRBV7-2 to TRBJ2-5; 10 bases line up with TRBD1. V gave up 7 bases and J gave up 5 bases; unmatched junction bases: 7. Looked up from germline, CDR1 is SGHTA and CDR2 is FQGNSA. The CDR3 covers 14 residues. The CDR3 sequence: CASNDRGRVETQYF. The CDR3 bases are TGTGCCAGCAACGACAGGGGGCGGGTGGAGACCCAGTACTTC.

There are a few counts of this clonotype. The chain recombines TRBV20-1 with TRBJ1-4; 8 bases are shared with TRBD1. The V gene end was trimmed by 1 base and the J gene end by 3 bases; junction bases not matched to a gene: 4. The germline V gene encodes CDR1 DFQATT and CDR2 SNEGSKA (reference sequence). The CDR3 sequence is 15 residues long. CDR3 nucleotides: TGCAGTGCTAGAGCCCCGACAGGGGCTAATGAAAAACTGTTTTTT. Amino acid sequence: CSARAPTGANEKLFF.

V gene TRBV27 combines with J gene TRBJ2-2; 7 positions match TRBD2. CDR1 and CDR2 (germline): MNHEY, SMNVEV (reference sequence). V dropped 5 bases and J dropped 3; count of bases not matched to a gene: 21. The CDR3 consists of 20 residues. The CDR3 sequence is CASSPLRPHASGPYTGELFF. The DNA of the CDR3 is TGTGCCAGCAGTCCCCTCAGGCCCCATGCTAGCGGACCTTACACCGGGGAGCTGTTTTTT.

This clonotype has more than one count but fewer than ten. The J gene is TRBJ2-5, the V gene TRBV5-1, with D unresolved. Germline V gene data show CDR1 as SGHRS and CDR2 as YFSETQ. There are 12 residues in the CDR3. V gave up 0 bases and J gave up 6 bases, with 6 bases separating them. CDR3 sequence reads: CASSLERKTQYF. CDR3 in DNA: TGCGCCAGCAGCTTGGAGAGGAAGACCCAGTACTTC. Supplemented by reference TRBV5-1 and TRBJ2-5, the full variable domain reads KAGVTQTPRYLIKTRGQQVTLSCSPISGHRSVSWYQQTPGQGLQFLFEYFSETQRNKGNFPGRFSGRQFSNSRSEMNVSTLELGDSALYLCASSLERKTQYFGPGTRLLVL.

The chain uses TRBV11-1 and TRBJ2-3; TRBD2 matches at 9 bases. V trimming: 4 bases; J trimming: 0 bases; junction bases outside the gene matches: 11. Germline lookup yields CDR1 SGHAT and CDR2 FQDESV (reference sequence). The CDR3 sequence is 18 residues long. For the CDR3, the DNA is TGTGCCAGCAGCTATTCCTATAGCGGGAGTGTAAGCACAGATACGCAGTATTTT. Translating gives CASSYSYSGSVSTDTQYF.

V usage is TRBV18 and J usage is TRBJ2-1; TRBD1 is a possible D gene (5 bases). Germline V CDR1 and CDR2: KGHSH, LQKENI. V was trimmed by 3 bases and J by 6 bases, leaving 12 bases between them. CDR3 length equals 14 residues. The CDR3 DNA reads TGTGCCAGCTCACCGAAAGGAAGGGGCAATGAGCAGTTCTTC. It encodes CASSPKGRGNEQFF. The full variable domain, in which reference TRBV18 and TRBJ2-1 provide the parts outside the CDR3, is NAGVMQNPRHLVRRRGQEARLRCSPMKGHSHVYWYRQLPEEGLKFMVYLQKENIIDESGMPKERFSAEFPKEGPSILRIQQVVRGDSAAYFCASSPKGRGNEQFFGPGTRLTVL.

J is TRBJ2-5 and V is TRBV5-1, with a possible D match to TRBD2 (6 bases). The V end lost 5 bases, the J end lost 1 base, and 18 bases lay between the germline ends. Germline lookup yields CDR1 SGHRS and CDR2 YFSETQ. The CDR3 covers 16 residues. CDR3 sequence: CASRPEGRMGQETQYF. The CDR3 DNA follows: TGCGCCAGCAGGCCGGAGGGGAGAATGGGCCAAGAGACCCAGTACTTC.

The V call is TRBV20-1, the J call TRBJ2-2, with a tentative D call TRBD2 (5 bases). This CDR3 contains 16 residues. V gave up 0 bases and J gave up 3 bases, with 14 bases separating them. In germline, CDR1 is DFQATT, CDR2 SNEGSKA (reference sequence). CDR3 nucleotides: TGCAGTGCTAGAGAGGCGAGGGAGACGTACACCGGGGAGCTGTTTTTT. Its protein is CSAREARETYTGELFF.

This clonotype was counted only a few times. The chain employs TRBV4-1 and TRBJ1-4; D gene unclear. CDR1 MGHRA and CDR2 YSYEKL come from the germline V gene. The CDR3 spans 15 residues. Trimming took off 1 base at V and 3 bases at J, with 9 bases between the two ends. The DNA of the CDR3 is TGCGCCAGCAGCCAAGCATCCGTCGCTAATGAAAAACTGTTTTTT. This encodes CASSQASVANEKLFF.

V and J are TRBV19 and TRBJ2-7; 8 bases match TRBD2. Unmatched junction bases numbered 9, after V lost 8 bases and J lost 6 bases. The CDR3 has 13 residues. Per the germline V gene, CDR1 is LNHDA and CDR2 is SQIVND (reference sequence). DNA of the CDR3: TGTGCCAGTTCGCGGGGGGTGCCGTCCGAGCAGTACTTC. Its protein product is CASSRGVPSEQYF.

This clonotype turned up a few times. The CDR3 DNA sequence: TGTGCCAGCAGCCCACCATTCCCTACCACCGGGGAGCTGTTTTTT. As protein: CASSPPFPTTGELFF. The chain combines TRBV7-9 with TRBJ2-2; D is unclear. The CDR3 totals 15 residues. V was trimmed by 5 bases and J by 4 bases, leaving 14 bases between them. Germline V gene data show CDR1 as SEHNR and CDR2 as FQNEAQ (reference sequence).

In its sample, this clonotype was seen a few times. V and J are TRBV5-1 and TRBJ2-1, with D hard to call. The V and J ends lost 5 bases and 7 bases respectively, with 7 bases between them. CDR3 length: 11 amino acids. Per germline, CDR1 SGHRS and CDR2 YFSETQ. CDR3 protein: CASRLRNEQFF. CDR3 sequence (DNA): TGCGCCAGCAGGTTGAGGAATGAGCAGTTCTTC.